A single sample gave rise to the 5 T cell receptor beta chains below, sequenced in a study of identical twins. TCRdb analysed the 5' RACE reads with MiXCR anew, one entry per CDR3 protein. This table holds some 1,600,000 distinct CDR3 sequences, roughly 35% found once. The source material was cord blood. Source of these receptors: a newborn girl in good health.

The chain employs TRBV5-5 and TRBJ2-7; unclear D gene. CDR1 is SGHKS, CDR2 YYEKEE, per germline (reference sequence). The CDR3 runs 14 residues. V lost 0 bases, J lost 0 bases, and 7 bases lay in between. This chain's CDR3 is CASSLGFFSYEQYF. For the CDR3, the DNA is TGTGCCAGCAGCTTGGGGTTTTTCTCCTACGAGCAGTACTTC.

The chain uses TRBV6-2 or TRBV6-3 and TRBJ1-5, with D perhaps TRBD1 (6 bases). This CDR3 comprises 15 residues. Germline CDR1 and CDR2: MNHEY and SVGEGT. Trimming pared 0 bases from V and 5 bases from J, leaving 11 bases between. This CDR3 reads CASSYSSRGYQPQHF. The CDR3 region has the DNA TGTGCCAGCAGTTACTCGTCCAGGGGCTATCAGCCCCAGCATTTT.

The table lists this clonotype with many counts. The CDR3 reads CSARNPRDGGNEQFF. The CDR3 DNA sequence: TGCAGTGCTAGAAATCCCAGGGACGGTGGCAATGAGCAGTTCTTC. V is TRBV20-1 and J is TRBJ2-1, with D perhaps being TRBD1 or TRBD2 (5 bases each). CDR3 size: 15 residues. The V gene lost 2 bases and the J gene lost 6 bases, with 17 bases spanning the gap. Germline CDR1 reads DFQATT; CDR2 reads SNEGSKA (reference sequence).

The V and J genes are TRBV25-1 and TRBJ2-7; TRBD2 aligns across 9 bases. The CDR3 runs 17 residues. In germline, CDR1 is MGHDK, CDR2 SYGVNS. V shed 2 bases and J 7 bases; nucleotides not matched to a gene: 15. The CDR3 bases are TGTGCCAGCAGTGAAATGAGGAGGTCTAGCGGGGACAATGAGCAGTACTTC. This encodes CASSEMRRSSGDNEQYF.

The V and J genes are TRBV20-1 and TRBJ2-2; a possible D gene is TRBD1 (6 bases). The CDR3 is 16 residues long. V was pared by 1 base and J by 0 bases, with 12 bases between. CDR1 is DFQATT and CDR2 is SNEGSKA in the germline V gene (reference sequence). CDR3 bases: TGCAGTGCTAGAGGGGCCGGGACAACGAACACCGGGGAGCTGTTTTTT. Translated, it gives CSARGAGTTNTGELFF.